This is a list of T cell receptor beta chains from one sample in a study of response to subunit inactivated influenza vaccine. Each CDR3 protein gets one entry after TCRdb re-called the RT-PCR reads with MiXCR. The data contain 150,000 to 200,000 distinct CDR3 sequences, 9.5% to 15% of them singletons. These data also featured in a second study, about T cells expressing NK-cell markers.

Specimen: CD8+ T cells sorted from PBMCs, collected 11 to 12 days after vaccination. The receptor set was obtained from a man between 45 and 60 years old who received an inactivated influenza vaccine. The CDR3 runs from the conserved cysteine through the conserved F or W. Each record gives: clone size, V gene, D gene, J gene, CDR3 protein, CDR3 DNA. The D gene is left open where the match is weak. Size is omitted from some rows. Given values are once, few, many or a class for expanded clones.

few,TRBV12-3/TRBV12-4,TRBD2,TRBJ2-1,CASSFRVLAGGYNEQFF,TGTGCCAGCAGTTTCAGAGTTTTAGCGGGGGGTTACAATGAGCAGTTCTTC
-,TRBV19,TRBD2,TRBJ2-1,CASIDAREGYNEQFF,TGTGCCAGTATTGACGCGCGGGAGGGCTACAATGAGCAGTTCTTC
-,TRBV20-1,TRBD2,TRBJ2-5,CSAISGRREVETQYF,TGCAGTGCTATAAGCGGGAGGCGCGAGGTGGAGACCCAGTACTTC
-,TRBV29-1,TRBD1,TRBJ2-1,CSVETRGQAYNEQFF,TGCAGCGTTGAGACTCGGGGACAGGCGTACAATGAGCAGTTCTTC
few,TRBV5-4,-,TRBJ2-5,CASSHDKFQETQYF,TGTGCCAGCAGCCACGACAAGTTCCAAGAGACCCAGTACTTC
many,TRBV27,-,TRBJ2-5,CASSLRGAPWETQYF,TGTGCCAGCAGTTTGAGGGGCGCGCCTTGGGAGACCCAGTACTTC
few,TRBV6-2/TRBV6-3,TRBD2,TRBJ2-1,CASSSAGGNNEQFF,TGTGCCAGCAGTTCAGCGGGGGGGAACAATGAGCAGTTCTTC
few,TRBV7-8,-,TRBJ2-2,CASSWAVGSSGELFF,TGTGCCAGCAGCTGGGCAGTGGGCTCTTCAGGGGAGCTGTTTTTT
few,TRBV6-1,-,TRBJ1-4,CASRLDRGATNEKLFF,TGTGCCAGCAGGTTGGATAGGGGTGCAACTAATGAAAAACTGTTTTTT
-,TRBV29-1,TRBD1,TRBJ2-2,CSVTGTGYTGELFF,TGCAGCGTGACCGGGACAGGGTATACCGGGGAGCTGTTTTTT
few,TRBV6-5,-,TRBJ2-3,CASSYDDGGATDTQYF,TGTGCCAGCAGTTACGACGACGGCGGTGCCACAGATACGCAGTATTTT
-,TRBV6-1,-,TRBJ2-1,CASSPSAPVGGEQFF,TGTGCCAGCAGTCCATCGGCCCCGGTGGGGGGTGAGCAGTTCTTC
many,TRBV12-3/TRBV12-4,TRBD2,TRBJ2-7,CASSPRLGREYEQYF,TGTGCCAGCAGCCCCCGATTGGGGCGGGAGTACGAGCAGTACTTC
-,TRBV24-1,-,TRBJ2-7,CATSDSDYEQYF,TGTGCCACCAGTGATTCCGACTACGAGCAGTACTTC
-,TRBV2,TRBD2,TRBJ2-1,CASSLRGDSSYNEQFF,TGTGCCAGCAGTTTGCGGGGGGATAGCTCCTACAATGAGCAGTTCTTC
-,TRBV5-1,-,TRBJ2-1,CASSSGTHEQFF,TGCGCCAGCAGCTCCGGGACACATGAGCAGTTCTTC
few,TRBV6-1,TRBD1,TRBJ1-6,CASSPGGISPLHF,TGTGCCAGCAGCCCAGGGGGCATTTCACCCCTCCACTTT
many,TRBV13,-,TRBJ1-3,CASSLGEVASPDSGNTIYF,TGTGCCAGCAGCCTAGGGGAAGTGGCCTCACCCGACTCTGGAAACACCATATATTTT
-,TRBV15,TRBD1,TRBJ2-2,CATSYGQGGELFF,TGTGCCACCAGCTATGGACAGGGCGGGGAGCTGTTTTTT
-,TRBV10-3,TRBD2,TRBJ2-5,CAISEITLAGDIQETQYF,TGTGCCATCAGTGAAATTACACTAGCGGGGGACATCCAAGAGACCCAGTACTTC
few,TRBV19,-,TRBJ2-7,CASMDGAYEQYF,TGTGCCAGTATGGACGGTGCCTACGAGCAGTACTTC
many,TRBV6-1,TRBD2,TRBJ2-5,CASTRLAGAGETQYF,TGTGCCAGCACACGACTAGCGGGAGCAGGAGAGACCCAGTACTTC
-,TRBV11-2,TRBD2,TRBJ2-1,CASSYFSGTSGRFSYNEQFF,TGTGCCAGCAGCTATTTTTCCGGGACTAGCGGGAGGTTCTCCTACAATGAGCAGTTCTTC
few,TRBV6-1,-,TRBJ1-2,CASSKVHTGVAYGYTF,TGTGCCAGCAGTAAAGTTCACACAGGAGTGGCCTATGGCTACACCTTC
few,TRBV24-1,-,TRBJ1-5,CATSDGTWNQPQHF,TGTGCCACCAGTGATGGGACATGGAATCAGCCCCAGCATTTT
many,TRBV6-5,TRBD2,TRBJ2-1,CASSWTSGRAEQFF,TGTGCCAGCAGTTGGACTAGCGGGAGGGCCGAGCAGTTCTTC
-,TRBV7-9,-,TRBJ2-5,CASSPRQQETQYF,TGTGCCAGCAGCCCCCGGCAACAAGAGACCCAGTACTTC
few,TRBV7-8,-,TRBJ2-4,CASSLRGEDIQYF,TGTGCCAGCAGCTTAAGGGGAGAAGACATTCAGTACTTC
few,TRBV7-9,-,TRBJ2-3,CASRDRFDTQYF,TGTGCCAGCAGGGATCGATTCGATACGCAGTATTTT
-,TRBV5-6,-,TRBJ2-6,CASSLGQMGSGANVLTF,TGTGCCAGCAGCTTGGGACAGATGGGCTCTGGGGCCAACGTCCTGACTTTC
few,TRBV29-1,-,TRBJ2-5,CSVEGLGDPEETQYF,TGCAGCGTTGAGGGATTAGGGGATCCTGAAGAGACCCAGTACTTC
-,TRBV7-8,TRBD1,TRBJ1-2,CASSLGGQGAVDGYTF,TGTGCCAGCAGCTTAGGGGGACAGGGGGCGGTGGATGGCTACACCTTC
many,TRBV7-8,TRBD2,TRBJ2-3,CASSDSSGITDTQYF,TGTGCCAGCAGCGACTCTAGCGGGATCACAGATACGCAGTATTTT
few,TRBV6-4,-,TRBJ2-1,CASSDSTRVPYNEQFF,TGTGCCAGCAGTGACTCGACGAGGGTGCCCTACAATGAGCAGTTCTTC
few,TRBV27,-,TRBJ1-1,CASRPTGPNTEAFF,TGTGCCAGCAGGCCAACAGGGCCGAACACTGAAGCTTTCTTT
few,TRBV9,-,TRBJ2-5,CASSVEGFETQYF,TGTGCCAGCAGCGTAGAAGGGTTCGAGACCCAGTACTTC
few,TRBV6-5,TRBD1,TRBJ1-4,CASSYSDQGATNEKLFF,TGTGCCAGCAGTTACTCGGACCAGGGGGCGACAAATGAAAAACTGTTTTTT
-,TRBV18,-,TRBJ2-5,CASSPRPRGGKQETQYF,TGTGCCAGCTCACCGAGGCCGAGAGGCGGTAAACAAGAGACCCAGTACTTC
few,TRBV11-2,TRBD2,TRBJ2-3,CASSFWSGRALVTDTQYF,TGTGCCAGCAGCTTTTGGAGCGGGAGGGCCTTAGTTACAGATACGCAGTATTTT
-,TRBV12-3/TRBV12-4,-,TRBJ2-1,CASSPSFNEQFF,TGTGCCAGCAGTCCGTCTTTCAATGAGCAGTTCTTC
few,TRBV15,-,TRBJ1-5,CATSRDPSSPQHF,TGTGCCACCAGCAGAGATCCCTCCTCGCCCCAGCATTTT
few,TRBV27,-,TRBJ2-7,CASSPPGHTYEQYF,TGTGCCAGCAGTCCTCCGGGACACACCTACGAGCAGTACTTC